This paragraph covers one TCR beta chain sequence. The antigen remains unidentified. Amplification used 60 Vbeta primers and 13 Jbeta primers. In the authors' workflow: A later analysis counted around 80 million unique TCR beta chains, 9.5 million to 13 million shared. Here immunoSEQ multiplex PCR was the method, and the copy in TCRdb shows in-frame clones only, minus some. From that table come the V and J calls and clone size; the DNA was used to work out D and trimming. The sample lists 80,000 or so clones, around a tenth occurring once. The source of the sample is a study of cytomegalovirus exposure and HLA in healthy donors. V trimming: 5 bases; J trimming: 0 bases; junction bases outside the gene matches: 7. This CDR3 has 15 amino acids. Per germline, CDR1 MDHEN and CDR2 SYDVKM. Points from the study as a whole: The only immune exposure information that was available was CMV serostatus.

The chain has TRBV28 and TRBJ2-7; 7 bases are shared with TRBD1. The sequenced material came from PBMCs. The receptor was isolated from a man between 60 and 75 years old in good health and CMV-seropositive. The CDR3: CASSPSGTVSYEQYF. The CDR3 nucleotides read TGTGCCAGCAGTCCCTCCGGGACAGTCTCCTACGAGCAGTACTTC.